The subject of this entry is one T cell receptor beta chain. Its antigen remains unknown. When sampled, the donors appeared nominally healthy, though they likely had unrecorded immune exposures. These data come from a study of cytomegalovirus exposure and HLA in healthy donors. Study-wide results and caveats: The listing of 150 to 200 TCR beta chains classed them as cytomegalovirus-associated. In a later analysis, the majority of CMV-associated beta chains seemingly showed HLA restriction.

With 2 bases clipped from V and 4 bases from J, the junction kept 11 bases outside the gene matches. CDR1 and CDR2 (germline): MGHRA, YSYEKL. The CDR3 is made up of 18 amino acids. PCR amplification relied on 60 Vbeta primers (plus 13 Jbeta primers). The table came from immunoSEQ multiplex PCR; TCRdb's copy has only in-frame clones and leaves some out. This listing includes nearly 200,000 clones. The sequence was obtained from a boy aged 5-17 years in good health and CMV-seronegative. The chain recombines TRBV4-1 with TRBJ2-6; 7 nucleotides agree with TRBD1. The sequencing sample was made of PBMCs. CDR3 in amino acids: CASSQPKDRPTGANVLTF. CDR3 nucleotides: TGCGCCAGCAGCCAACCAAAGGACAGGCCTACAGGGGCCAACGTCCTGACTTTC.